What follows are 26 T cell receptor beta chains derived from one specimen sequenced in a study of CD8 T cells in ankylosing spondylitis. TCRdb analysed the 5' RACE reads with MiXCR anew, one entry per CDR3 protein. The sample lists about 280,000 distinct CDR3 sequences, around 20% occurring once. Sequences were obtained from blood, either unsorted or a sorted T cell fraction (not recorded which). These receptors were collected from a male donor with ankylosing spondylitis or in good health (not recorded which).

CDR3 sequence: CSVQAGVFEQFF. The CDR3 region has the DNA TGCAGCGTTCAAGCGGGAGTCTTTGAGCAGTTCTTC. This chain joins TRBV29-1 and TRBJ2-1, with 8 bases identical to TRBD2. This CDR3 contains 12 residues. The J segment lost 9 bases and the V segment lost 5 bases, leaving 6 bases of the junction unmatched. Germline V gene sequence: CDR1 SQVTM, CDR2 ANQGSEA.

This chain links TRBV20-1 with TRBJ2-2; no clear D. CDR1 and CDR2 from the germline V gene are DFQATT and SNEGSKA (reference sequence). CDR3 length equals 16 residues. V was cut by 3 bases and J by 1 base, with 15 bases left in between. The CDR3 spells CSASPFGRRNTGELFF. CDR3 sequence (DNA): TGCAGTGCTAGTCCATTCGGGCGCAGGAACACCGGGGAGCTGTTTTTT.

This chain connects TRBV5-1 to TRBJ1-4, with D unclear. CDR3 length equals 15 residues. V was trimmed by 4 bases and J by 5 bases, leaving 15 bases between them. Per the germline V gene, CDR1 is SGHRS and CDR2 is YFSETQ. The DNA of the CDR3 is TGCGCCAGCAGCCGATCCGGTGACCTGAATGAAAAACTGTTTTTT. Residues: CASSRSGDLNEKLFF.

Here the CDR3 DNA reads TGTGCCAGCAGTTCCCCCGGGTTCGGTGTGGACATTCAGTACTTC. This codes for CASSSPGFGVDIQYF. This chain connects TRBV28 to TRBJ2-4; no firm D call. The CDR3 has 15 residues. Looked up from germline, CDR1 is MDHEN and CDR2 is SYDVKM. The V gene lost 4 bases and the J gene lost 8 bases, with 18 bases spanning the gap.

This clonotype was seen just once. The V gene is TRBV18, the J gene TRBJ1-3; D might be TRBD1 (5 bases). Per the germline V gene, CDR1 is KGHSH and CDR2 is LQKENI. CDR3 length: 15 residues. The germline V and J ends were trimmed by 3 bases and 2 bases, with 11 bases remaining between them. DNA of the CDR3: TGTGCCAGCTCACCTGACAGTGGGCCTGGAAACACCATATATTTT. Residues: CASSPDSGPGNTIYF.

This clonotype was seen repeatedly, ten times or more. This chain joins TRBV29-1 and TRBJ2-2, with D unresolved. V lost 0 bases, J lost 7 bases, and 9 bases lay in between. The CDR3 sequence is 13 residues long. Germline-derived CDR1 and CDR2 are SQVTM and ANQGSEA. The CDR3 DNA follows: TGCAGCGTTGAAGACCGGCAGGTCGGGGAGCTGTTTTTT. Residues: CSVEDRQVGELFF.

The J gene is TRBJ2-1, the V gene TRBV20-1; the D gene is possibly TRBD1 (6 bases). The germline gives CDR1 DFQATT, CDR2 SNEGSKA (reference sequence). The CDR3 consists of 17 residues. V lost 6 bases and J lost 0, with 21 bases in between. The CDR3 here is CSAPAPGHKSSYNEQFF. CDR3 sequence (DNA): TGCAGTGCCCCCGCTCCGGGACACAAAAGCTCCTACAATGAGCAGTTCTTC.

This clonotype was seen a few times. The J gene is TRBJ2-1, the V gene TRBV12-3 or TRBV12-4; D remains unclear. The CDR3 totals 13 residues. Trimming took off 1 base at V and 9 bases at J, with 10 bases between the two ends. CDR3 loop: CASSLDGFTEQFF. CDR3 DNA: TGTGCCAGCAGTTTAGATGGATTTACTGAGCAGTTCTTC.

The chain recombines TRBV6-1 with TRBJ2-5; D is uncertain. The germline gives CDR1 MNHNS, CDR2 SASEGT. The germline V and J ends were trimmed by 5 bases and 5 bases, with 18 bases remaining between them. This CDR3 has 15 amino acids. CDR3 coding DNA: TGTGCCAGCAGTCCCAGCCGGCCTGAATTGGAGACCCAGTACTTC. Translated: CASSPSRPELETQYF.

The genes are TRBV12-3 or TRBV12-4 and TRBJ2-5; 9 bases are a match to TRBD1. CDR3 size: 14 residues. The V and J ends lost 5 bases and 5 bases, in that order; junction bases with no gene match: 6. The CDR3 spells CASSRDRGVETQYF. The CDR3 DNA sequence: TGTGCCAGCAGTCGTGACAGGGGGGTGGAGACCCAGTACTTC.

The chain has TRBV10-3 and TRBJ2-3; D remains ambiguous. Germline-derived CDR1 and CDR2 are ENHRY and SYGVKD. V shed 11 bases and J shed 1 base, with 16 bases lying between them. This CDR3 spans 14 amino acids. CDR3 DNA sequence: TGTGCCGCTCAAGCAGGATCCGGCACAGATACGCAGTATTTT. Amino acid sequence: CAAQAGSGTDTQYF.

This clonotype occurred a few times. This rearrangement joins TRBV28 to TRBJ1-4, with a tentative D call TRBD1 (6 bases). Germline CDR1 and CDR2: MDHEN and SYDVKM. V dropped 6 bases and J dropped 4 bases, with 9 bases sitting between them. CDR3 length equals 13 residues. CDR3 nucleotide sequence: TGTGCCAGCAGGGACAGCCTTAATGAAAAACTGTTTTTT. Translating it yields CASRDSLNEKLFF.

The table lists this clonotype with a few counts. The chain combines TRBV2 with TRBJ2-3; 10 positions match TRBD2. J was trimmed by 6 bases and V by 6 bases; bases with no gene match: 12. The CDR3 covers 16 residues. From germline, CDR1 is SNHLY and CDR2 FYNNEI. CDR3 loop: CASSAPLAGRDDTQYF. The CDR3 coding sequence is TGTGCCAGCAGCGCACCACTAGCGGGGAGGGACGATACGCAGTATTTT.

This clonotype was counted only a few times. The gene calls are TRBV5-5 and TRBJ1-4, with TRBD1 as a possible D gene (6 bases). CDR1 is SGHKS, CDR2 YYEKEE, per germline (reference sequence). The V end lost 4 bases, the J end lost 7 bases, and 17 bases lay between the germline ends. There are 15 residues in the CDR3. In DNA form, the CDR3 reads TGTGCCAGCAGCCGAAGGGGGGGAAGCGGTGAAAAACTGTTTTTT. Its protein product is CASSRRGGSGEKLFF.

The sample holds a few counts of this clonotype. CDR3 in DNA: TGTGCCACCAGCAGAGATAACGTGGGGCCTGGAGAGCAGTTCTTC. Translating it yields CATSRDNVGPGEQFF. This chain joins TRBV15 and TRBJ2-1, with D possibly TRBD1 on 5 matching bases. The CDR3 runs 15 residues. Looked up from germline, CDR1 is LNHNV and CDR2 is YYDKDF (reference sequence). The ends were cut back, 0 bases at V and 10 bases at J, with 16 bases in the middle. Variable domain in full (rest from reference TRBV15 and TRBJ2-1): DAMVIQNPRYQVTQFGKPVTLSCSQTLNHNVMYWYQQKSSQAPKLLFHYYDKDFNNEADTPDNFQSRRPNTSFCFLDIRSPGLGDTAMYLCATSRDNVGPGEQFFGPGTRLTVL.

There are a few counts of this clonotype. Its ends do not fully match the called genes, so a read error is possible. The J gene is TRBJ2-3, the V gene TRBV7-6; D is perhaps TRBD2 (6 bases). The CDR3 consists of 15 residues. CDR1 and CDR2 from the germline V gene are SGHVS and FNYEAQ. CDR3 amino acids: CASSLAIRATDTQYF. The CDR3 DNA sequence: TGTGCCAGCAGCCTAGCGATAAGGGCCACAGATACGCAGTATTTT.

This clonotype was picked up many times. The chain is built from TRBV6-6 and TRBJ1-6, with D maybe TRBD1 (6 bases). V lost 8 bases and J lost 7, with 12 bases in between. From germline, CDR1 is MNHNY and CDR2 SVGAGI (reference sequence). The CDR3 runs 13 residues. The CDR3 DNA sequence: TGTGCCAGCGGGGCAGGGACAAATTCACCCCTCCACTTT. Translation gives CASGAGTNSPLHF.

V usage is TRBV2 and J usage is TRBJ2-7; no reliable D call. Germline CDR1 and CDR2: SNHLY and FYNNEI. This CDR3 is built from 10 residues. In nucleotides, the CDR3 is TGTACCAGCAGCACCTACGAGCAGTACGTC. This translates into CTSSTYEQYV.

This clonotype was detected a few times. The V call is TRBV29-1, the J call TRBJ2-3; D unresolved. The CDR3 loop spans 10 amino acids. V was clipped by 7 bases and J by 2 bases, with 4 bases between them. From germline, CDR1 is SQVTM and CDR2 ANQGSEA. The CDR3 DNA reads TGCAGCGACCTCACAGATACGCAGTATTTT. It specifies CSDLTDTQYF.

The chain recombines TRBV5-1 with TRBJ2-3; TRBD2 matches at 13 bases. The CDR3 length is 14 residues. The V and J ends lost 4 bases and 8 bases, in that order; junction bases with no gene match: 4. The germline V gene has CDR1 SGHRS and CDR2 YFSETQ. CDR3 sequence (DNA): TGCGCCAGCAGCCCGGGGACTAGCGGGGTTACGCAGTATTTT. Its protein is CASSPGTSGVTQYF.

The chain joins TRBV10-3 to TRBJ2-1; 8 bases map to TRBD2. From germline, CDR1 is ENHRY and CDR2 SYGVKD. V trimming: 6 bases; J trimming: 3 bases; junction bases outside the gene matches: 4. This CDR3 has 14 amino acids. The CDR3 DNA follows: TGTGCCATCAGGGCCGGGACTAGCTACAATGAGCAGTTCTTC. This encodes CAIRAGTSYNEQFF.

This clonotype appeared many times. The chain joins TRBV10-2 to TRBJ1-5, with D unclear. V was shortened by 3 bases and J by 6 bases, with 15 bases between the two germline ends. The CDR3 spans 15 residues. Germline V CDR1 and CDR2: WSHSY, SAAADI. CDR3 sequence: CASSDMVGRSQPQHF. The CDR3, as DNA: TGCGCCAGCAGTGATATGGTGGGCCGTAGTCAGCCCCAGCATTTT.

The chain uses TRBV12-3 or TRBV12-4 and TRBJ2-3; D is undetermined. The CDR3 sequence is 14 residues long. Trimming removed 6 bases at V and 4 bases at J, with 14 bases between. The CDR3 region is CASRGWGDSDTQYF. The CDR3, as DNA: TGTGCCAGCAGGGGATGGGGTGACTCAGATACGCAGTATTTT.

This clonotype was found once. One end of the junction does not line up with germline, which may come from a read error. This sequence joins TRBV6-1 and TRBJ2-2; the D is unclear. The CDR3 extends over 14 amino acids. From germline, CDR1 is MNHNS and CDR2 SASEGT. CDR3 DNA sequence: TGTACCAGCAGTGAATTACCTAAATCGGGGGAGCTGTTTTTT. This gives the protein CTSSELPKSGELFF.

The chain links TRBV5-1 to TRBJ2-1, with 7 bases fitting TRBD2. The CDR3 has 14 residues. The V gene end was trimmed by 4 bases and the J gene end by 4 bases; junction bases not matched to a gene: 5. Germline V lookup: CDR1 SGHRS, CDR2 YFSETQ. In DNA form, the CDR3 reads TGCGCCAGCAGCAGCGGGACCATTTACAATGAGCAGTTCTTC. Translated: CASSSGTIYNEQFF.

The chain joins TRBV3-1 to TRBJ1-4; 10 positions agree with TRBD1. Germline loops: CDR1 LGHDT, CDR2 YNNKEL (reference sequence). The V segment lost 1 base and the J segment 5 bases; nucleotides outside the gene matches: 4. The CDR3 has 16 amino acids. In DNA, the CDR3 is TGTGCCAGCAGCCAAGGGGACAGGGGCCGGAATGAAAAACTGTTTTTT. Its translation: CASSQGDRGRNEKLFF.